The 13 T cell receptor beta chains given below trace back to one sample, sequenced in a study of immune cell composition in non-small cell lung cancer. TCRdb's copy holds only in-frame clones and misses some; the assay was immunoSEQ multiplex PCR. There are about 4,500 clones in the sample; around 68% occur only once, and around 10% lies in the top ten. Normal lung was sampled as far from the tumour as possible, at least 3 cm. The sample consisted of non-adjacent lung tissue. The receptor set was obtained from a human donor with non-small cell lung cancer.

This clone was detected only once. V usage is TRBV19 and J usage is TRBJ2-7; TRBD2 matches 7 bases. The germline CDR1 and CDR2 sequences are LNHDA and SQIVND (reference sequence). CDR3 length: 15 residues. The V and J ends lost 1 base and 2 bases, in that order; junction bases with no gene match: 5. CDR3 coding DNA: TGTGCCAGTAGTATAGCGAGCGGGGAGGCCTACGAGCAGTACTTC. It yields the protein CASSIASGEAYEQYF.

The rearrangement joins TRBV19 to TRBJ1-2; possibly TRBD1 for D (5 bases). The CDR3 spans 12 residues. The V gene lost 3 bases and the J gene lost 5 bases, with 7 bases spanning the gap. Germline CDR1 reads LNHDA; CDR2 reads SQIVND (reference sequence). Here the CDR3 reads CASSMSGYGYTF. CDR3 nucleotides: TGTGCCAGTAGTATGTCAGGGTATGGCTACACCTTC.

The CDR3 sequence: CASSTGTATAGELFF. The CDR3 nucleotides read TGTGCCAGTAGTACCGGGACAGCTACCGCCGGGGAGCTGTTTTTT. The V and J genes are TRBV19 and TRBJ2-2; 7 nucleotides agree with TRBD1. Unmatched junction bases numbered 8, after V lost 4 bases and J lost 6 bases. Germline CDR1 reads LNHDA; CDR2 reads SQIVND (reference sequence). The CDR3 spans 15 residues.

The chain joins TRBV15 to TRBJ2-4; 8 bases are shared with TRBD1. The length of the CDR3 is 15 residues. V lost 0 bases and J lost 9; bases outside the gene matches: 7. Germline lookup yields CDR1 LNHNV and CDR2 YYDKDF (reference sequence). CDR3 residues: CATSRDLDRGGIQYF. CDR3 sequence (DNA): TGTGCCACCAGCAGAGATTTAGACAGGGGTGGCATTCAGTACTTC.

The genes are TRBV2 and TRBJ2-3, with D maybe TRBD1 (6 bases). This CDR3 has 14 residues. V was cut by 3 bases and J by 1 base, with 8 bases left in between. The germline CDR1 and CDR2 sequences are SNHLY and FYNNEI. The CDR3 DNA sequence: TGTGCCAGCAGTGAGACAGGCGGCACAGATACGCAGTATTTT. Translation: CASSETGGTDTQYF.

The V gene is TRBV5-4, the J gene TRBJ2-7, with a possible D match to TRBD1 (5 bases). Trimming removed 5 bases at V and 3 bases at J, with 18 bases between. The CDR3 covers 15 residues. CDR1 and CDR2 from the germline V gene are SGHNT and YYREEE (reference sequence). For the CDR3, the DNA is TGTGCCAGCAGTCCTCAGACAGCCAAGCTCTACGAGCAGTACTTC. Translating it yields CASSPQTAKLYEQYF.

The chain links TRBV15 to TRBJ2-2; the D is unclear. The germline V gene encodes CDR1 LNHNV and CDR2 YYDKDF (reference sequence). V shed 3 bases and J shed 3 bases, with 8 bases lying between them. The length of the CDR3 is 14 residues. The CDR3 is CATSRLQYTGELFF. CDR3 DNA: TGTGCCACCAGCAGGCTCCAATACACCGGGGAGCTGTTTTTT.

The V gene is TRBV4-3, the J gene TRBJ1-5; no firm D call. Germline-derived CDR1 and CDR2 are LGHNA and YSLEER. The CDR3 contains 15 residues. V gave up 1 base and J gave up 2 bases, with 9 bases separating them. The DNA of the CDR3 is TGCGCCAGCAGCCAAGGACGTTGGGGCAATCAGCCCCAGCATTTT. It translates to CASSQGRWGNQPQHF.

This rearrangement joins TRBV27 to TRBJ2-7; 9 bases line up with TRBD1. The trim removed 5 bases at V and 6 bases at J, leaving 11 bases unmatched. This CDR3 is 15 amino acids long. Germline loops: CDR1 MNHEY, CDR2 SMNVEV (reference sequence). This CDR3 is CASSRYTGDRAEQYF. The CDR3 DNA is TGTGCCAGCAGTCGATACACGGGGGACAGGGCCGAGCAGTACTTC.

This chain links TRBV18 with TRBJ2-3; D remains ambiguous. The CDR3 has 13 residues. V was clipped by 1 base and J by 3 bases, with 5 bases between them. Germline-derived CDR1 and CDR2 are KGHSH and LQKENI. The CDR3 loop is CASSPRRTDTQYF. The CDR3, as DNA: TGTGCCAGCTCACCACGCAGGACAGATACGCAGTATTTT. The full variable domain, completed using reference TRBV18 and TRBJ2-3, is NAGVMQNPRHLVRRRGQEARLRCSPMKGHSHVYWYRQLPEEGLKFMVYLQKENIIDESGMPKERFSAEFPKEGPSILRIQQVVRGDSAAYFCASSPRRTDTQYFGPGTRLTVL.

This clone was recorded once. This CDR3 reads CASSSRQGNYGYTF. The CDR3, as DNA: TGCGCCAGCAGCTCTAGACAGGGCAACTATGGCTACACCTTC. The rearrangement joins TRBV5-1 to TRBJ1-2; 7 bases line up with TRBD1. The CDR3 sequence is 14 residues long. Per the germline V gene, CDR1 is SGHRS and CDR2 is YFSETQ. The junction had 4 bases not matched to a gene; V was cut back by 3 bases and J by 2 bases. Filled out from reference TRBV5-1 and TRBJ1-2, the complete variable domain reads KAGVTQTPRYLIKTRGQQVTLSCSPISGHRSVSWYQQTPGQGLQFLFEYFSETQRNKGNFPGRFSGRQFSNSRSEMNVSTLELGDSALYLCASSSRQGNYGYTFGSGTRLTVV.

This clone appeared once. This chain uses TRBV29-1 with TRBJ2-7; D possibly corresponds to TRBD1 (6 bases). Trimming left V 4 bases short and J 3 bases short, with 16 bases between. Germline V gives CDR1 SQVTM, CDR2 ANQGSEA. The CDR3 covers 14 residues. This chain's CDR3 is CSVVPETGYYEQYF. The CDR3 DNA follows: TGCAGCGTTGTCCCCGAGACAGGCTACTACGAGCAGTACTTC.

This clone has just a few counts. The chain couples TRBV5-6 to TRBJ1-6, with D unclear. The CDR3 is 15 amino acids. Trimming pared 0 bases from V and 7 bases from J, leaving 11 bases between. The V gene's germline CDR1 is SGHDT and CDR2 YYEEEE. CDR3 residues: CASSLGGGNNSPLHF. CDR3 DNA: TGTGCCAGCAGCTTGGGCGGAGGGAACAATTCACCCCTCCACTTT.